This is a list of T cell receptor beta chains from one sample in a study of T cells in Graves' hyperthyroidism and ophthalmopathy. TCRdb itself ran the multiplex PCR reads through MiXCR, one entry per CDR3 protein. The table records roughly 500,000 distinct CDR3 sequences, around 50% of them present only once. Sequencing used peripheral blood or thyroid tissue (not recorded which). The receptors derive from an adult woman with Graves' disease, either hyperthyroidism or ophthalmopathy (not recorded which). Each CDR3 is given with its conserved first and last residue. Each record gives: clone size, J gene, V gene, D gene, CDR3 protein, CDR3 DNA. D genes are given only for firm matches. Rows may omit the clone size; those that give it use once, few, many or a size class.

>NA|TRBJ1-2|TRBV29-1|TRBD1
CSVGTGGSGYGYTF
TGCAGCGTAGGGACAGGGGGCTCGGGCTATGGCTACACCTTC
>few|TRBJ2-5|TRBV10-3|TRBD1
CAARGLGAQETQYF
TGTGCCGCGAGGGGGCTGGGGGCGCAGGAGACCCAGTACTTC
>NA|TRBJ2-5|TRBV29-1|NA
CSVGWLQETQYF
TGCAGCGTTGGATGGCTCCAAGAGACCCAGTACTTC
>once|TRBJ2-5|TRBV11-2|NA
CASSLDSSGLWRQYF
TGTGCCAGCAGCTTAGACAGCTCAGGGCTATGGCGCCAGTACTTC
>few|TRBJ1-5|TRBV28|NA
CASSSPQGRPQHF
TGTGCCAGCAGTTCCCCGCAGGGGCGGCCCCAGCATTTT
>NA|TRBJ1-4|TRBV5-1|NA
CASSLNRIMKNCFF
NA
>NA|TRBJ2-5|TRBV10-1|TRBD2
CASPGSGIDQETQYF
TGCGCCAGCCCGGGGAGCGGGATAGACCAAGAGACCCAGTACTTC
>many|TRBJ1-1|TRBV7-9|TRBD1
CASRRQGGTNTEAFF
TGTGCCAGCAGACGACAGGGCGGGACCAACACTGAAGCTTTCTTT
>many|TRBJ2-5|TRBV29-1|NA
CSGQQGYGETQYF
TGCAGCGGCCAACAGGGTTATGGGGAGACCCAGTACTTC
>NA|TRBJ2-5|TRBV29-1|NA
CSVSSQQETQYF
TGCAGCGTTTCTAGCCAGCAAGAGACCCAGTACTTC
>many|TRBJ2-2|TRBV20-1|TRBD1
CSANEGAINTGELFF
TGCAGTGCTAACGAGGGGGCGATCAACACCGGGGAGCTGTTTTTT
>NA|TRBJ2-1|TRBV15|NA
CATRGAFSNQQFF
TGTGCCACCAGGGGGGCCTTTAGCAATCAGCAGTTCTTC
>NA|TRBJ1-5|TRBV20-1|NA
CSASGRGINEHF
TGCAGTGCATCAGGCAGGGGTATCAACGAGCATTTT
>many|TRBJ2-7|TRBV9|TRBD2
CASSGGGTRGHEQYF
TGTGCCAGCAGCGGGGGGGGGACTAGGGGACACGAGCAGTACTTC
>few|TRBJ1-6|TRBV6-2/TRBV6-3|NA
CASSAGGSRNSPLHF
TGTGCCAGCAGTGCGGGGGGGAGTCGGAATTCACCCCTCCACTTT
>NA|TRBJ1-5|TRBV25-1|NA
CASQGSGEWVMEPQHF
TGTGCCAGCCAGGGGTCGGGGGAATGGGTTATGGAGCCCCAGCATTTT
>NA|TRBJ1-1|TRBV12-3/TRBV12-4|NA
CASRFGGPNTEAFF
TGTGCCAGCAGGTTCGGGGGGCCTAACACTGAAGCTTTCTTT
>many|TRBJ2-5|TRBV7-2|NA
CASSTWETQYF
TGTGCCAGCAGCACGTGGGAGACCCAGTACTTC
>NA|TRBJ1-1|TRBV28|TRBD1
CASSLWTGPNTEAFF
TGTGCCAGCAGTTTATGGACAGGGCCGAACACTGAAGCTTTCTTT
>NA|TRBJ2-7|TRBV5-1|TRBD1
CASSLAVQGAYEQYF
TGCGCCAGCAGCTTGGCCGTACAGGGGGCATACGAGCAGTACTTC
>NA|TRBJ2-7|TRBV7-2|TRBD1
CARSRLGQGPHEQYF
TGTGCCAGGAGCCGATTGGGACAGGGCCCCCACGAGCAGTACTTC
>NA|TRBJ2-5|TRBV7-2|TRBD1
CASSTTGGAEETQYF
TGTGCCAGCAGCACCACAGGGGGCGCCGAAGAGACCCAGTACTTC
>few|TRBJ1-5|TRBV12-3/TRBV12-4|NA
CASSRQVGNQPQHF
TGTGCCAGCAGCCGACAGGTCGGAAATCAGCCCCAGCATTTT
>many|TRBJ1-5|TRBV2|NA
CASSDGGPNQPQHF
TGTGCCAGCAGTGACGGGGGCCCTAATCAGCCCCAGCATTTT
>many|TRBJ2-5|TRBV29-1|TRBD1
CSVGQGGGQETQYF
TGCAGCGTGGGACAGGGGGGAGGACAAGAGACCCAGTACTTC
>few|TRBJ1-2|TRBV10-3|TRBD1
CAIKLGQGDGYTF
TGTGCCATCAAACTCGGACAGGGGGACGGCTACACCTTC
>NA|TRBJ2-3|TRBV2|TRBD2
CASGKSGRAGTDAQYF
TGTGCCAGCGGAAAGAGCGGGAGGGCCGGTACAGATGCGCAGTATTTT
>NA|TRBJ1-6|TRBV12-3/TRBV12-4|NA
CASRAGRGSPLHF
TGTGCCAGCAGGGCCGGAAGAGGTTCACCCCTCCACTTT
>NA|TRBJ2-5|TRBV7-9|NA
CASSKYSGPQETQYF
TGCGCCAGCAGCAAGTATAGCGGTCCCCAAGAGACCCAGTACTTC
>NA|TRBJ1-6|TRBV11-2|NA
CASSLNLSLSDNSPLHF
TGTGCCAGCAGCTTAAATCTGAGCCTCTCGGATAATTCACCCCTCCACTTT
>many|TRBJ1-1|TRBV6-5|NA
CASRRERPREAFF
TGTGCCAGCCGAAGAGAGCGGCCGCGGGAAGCTTTCTTT
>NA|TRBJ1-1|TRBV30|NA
CAWSATGTEAFF
TGTGCCTGGAGTGCGACGGGGACGGAAGCTTTCTTT
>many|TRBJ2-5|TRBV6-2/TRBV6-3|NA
CASSQGTWYQETQYF
TGTGCCAGCAGTCAGGGGACCTGGTACCAAGAGACCCAGTACTTC
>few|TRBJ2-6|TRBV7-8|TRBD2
CASRLTSGSGSGANVLTF
TGTGCCAGCAGACTAACTAGCGGGAGTGGAAGTGGGGCCAACGTCCTGACTTTC
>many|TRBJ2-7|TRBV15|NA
CATSKGTFSYEQYF
TGTGCCACCAGCAAAGGGACCTTCTCCTACGAGCAGTACTTC
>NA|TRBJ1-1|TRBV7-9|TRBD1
CASSPADREPEAFF
TGTGCCAGCAGCCCCGCGGACAGGGAACCTGAAGCTTTCTTT
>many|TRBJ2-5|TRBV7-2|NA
CASSFGRETQYF
TGTGCCAGCAGCTTCGGTCGTGAGACCCAGTACTTC
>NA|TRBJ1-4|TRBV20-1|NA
CSATGGPTNEKLFF
TGCAGTGCTACGGGTGGCCCAACTAATGAAAAACTGTTTTTT
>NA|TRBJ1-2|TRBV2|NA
CASSAQNTYGYTF
TGTGCCAGCAGTGCCCAGAACACCTATGGCTACACCTTC
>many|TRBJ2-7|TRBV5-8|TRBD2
CASSYSSGPDYEQYF
TGTGCCAGCAGCTACTCTAGCGGACCAGACTACGAGCAGTACTTC
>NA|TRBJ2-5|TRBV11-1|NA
CASSRRRGETQYF
TGTGCCAGCAGTCGACGGCGTGGAGAGACCCAGTACTTC
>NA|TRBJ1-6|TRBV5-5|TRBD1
CASSSRQGVGSPLHF
TGTGCCAGCAGCTCAAGACAGGGGGTAGGTTCACCCCTCCACTTT
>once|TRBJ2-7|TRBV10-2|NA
CASSESRQKKTYEQYF
TGCGCCAGCAGTGAGTCCCGTCAGAAGAAAACCTACGAGCAGTACTTC
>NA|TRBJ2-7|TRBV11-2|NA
CASSPRTVEQYF
TGTGCCAGCAGCCCCCGTACTGTAGAGCAGTACTTC
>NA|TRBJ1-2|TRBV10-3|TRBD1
CAISVDRGHYGYTF
TGTGCCATCAGTGTAGACAGGGGGCATTATGGCTACACCTTC
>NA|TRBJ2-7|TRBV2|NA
CASSEAPGGHSYEQYF
TGTGCCAGCAGTGAAGCCCCAGGGGGGCATTCCTACGAGCAGTACTTC
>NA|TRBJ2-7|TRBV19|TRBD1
CASSPRGTGGEYF
TGTGCCAGTAGTCCTCGCGGGACAGGGGGGGAGTACTTC